Listed here is a single T cell receptor (beta chain). The data stem from a study of OX40 agonist ivuxolimab in advanced cancers. Libraries were prepared by immunoSEQ multiplex PCR; TCRdb keeps only in-frame clonotypes and omits some of them. The sample holds around 50,000 clones, approximately 90% seen once. The CDR3 runs to 12 residues. Germline V gene data show CDR1 as SQVTM and CDR2 as ANQGSEA. Trimming stripped 7 bases from V and 8 bases from J, with 14 bases between. The chain carries TRBV29-1 and TRBJ1-4, with D hard to call. This receptor was identified in an adult with an advanced solid tumor such as melanoma, head and neck, liver or kidney cancer. The material was CD4+ or CD8+ T cells sorted from blood, obtained in a trial of the OX40 agonist ivuxolimab. CDR3 sequence reads: CSAGRLGEKLFF. The CDR3 bases are TGCAGCGCCGGTAGATTGGGGGAAAAACTGTTTTTT.